This TCR beta chain was found in a study of cytomegalovirus exposure and HLA in healthy donors. Study-wide results and caveats: Among TCR beta chains, those listed as cytomegalovirus-associated numbered about 160.

Remarks on this clone: Its antigen is as yet unknown.

Germline CDR1 ENHRY, CDR2 SYGVKD. The CDR3 is 14 amino acids. The ends were cut back, 6 bases at V and 0 bases at J, with 9 bases in the middle. Primers: 60 Vbeta forward and 13 Jbeta reverse. TCRdb's copy holds only in-frame clones and misses some; the assay was immunoSEQ multiplex PCR. The repertoire holds 90,000 to 100,000 clones, roughly 81% seen once, with 1.4% in the top ten. The V and J genes are TRBV10-3 and TRBJ1-3; D remains ambiguous. The sequence was obtained from a middle-aged man in good health and CMV-seronegative. Input material: PBMCs. The CDR3 spells CAIRDADSGNTIYF. CDR3 DNA: TGTGCCATCAGAGACGCGGACTCTGGAAACACCATATATTTT.